This TCR beta chain was identified during a study of graft-versus-host responses after intestinal transplantation. The wider study: The study gave all recipients anti-thymocyte globulin induction, then tacrolimus and steroids for about 3 years.

Study-wide results and limits: Recipient-marrow GvH clones were detected, some having first appeared in ileum or blood. Early declines in HvG clones that occurred post-transplant were associated with peak circulating GvH clone levels.

Regarding this clone: Its antigen remains unidentified.

This table comes from immunoSEQ multiplex PCR, and its TCRdb copy is limited to in-frame clones, with some not included. Seen here are over 120,000 clones, over 90% observed once, and the top ten hold roughly 0.19%. V dropped 0 bases and J dropped 8 bases, with 5 bases sitting between them. From germline, CDR1 is WNHNN and CDR2 SYGVQD (reference sequence). There are 12 residues in the CDR3. The source material was unstimulated CD4+ T cells sorted from spleen or lymph node cells, sampled before intestinal transplant. This chain joins TRBV10-1 and TRBJ2-1; the D is unclear. This sequence was found in a human donor who received an intestinal transplant. CDR3: CASSESRDEQFF. As DNA, the CDR3 is TGCGCCAGCAGTGAGTCACGGGATGAGCAGTTCTTC.